This T cell receptor beta chain was profiled in a study of vaccination and CD4 T cells after COVID-19. Study information: As control conditions, cultures were given either a CEFX pool serving as positive control, an HIV-1 Nef pool, or no peptide at all.

Trimming pared 5 bases from V and 3 bases from J, leaving 4 bases between. This CDR3 region has 11 residues. The germline gives CDR1 SNHLY, CDR2 FYNNEI. Comment on this clonotype: Its matching antigen is unknown.

The treatment denotes: roughly 10-day PBMC culture with coronavirus spike peptide pools or control peptides (ViraFEST assay). Once obtained from cultured CD4+ T cells, the DNA was sequenced using the Oncomine TCR Beta short-read assay. TCRdb analysed the PCR reads with MiXCR anew, one entry per CDR3 protein. The data hold 12,000 or so distinct CDR3 sequences, with 44% observed a single time. The clonotype originates from a human donor with COVID-19. This rearrangement joins TRBV2 to TRBJ1-1; D is unclear. The specimen was cultured CD4+ T cells from blood. CDR3 residues: CASSPYTEAFF. The CDR3 nucleotides are TGTGCCAGCAGTCCTTACACTGAAGCTTTCTTT.